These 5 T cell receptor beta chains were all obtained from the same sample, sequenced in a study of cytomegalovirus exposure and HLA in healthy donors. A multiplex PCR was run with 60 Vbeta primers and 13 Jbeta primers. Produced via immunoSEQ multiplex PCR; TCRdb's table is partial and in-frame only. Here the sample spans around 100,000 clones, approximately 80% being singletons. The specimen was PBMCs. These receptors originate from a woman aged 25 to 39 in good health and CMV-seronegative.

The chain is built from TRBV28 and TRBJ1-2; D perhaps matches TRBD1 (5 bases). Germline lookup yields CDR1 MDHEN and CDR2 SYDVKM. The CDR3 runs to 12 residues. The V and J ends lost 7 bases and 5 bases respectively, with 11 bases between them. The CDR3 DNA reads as TGTGCCAGCACCCCAGGGAAGTATGGCTACACCTTC. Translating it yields CASTPGKYGYTF.

The CDR3 spells CASSLWASQGARYGYTF. DNA for the CDR3: TGTGCCAGCAGCTTATGGGCGAGCCAGGGGGCGCGATATGGCTACACCTTC. The chain is built from TRBV7-9 and TRBJ1-2, with 8 bases matching TRBD1. Germline values: CDR1 SEHNR, CDR2 FQNEAQ (reference sequence). This CDR3 is built from 17 residues. V was pared by 2 bases and J by 5 bases, with 13 bases of the junction left unmatched.

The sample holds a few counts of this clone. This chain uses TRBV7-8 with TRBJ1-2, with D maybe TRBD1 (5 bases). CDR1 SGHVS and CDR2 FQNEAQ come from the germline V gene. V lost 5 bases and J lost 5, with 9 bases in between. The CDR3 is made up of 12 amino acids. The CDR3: CASSMTVYGYTF. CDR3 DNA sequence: TGTGCCAGCAGCATGACAGTGTATGGCTACACCTTC.

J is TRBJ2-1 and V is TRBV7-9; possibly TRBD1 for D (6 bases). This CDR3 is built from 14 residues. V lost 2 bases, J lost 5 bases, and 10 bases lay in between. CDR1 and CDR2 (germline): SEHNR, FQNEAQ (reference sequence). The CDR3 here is CASSLRGGHNEQFF. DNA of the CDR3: TGTGCCAGCAGCTTAAGAGGGGGTCACAATGAGCAGTTCTTC.

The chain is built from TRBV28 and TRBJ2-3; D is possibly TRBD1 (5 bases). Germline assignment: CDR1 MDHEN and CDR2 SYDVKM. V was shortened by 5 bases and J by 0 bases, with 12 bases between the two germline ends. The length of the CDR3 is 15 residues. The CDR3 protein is CASSEAGLSTDTQYF. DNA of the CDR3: TGTGCCAGCAGTGAGGCAGGGCTTAGCACAGATACGCAGTATTTT.